The T cell receptor beta chain under discussion was sequenced for a study of cytomegalovirus exposure and HLA in healthy donors. In the PCR, 60 Vbeta and 13 Jbeta primers were used. Clones were read by immunoSEQ multiplex PCR, and TCRdb kept only the in-frame ones, dropping some. The sample contains more than 85,000 clones, roughly 80% of which appear only once. Trimming left V 1 base short and J 2 bases short, with 13 bases between. The CDR3 is 16 amino acids. Germline V CDR1 and CDR2: SGHAT, FQNNGV. Sequencing used PBMCs. The clonotype comes from a male donor in good health and CMV-seropositive. The J gene is TRBJ2-3, the V gene TRBV11-2; a possible D gene is TRBD2 (6 bases). CDR3: CASSLGAGQVTDTQYF. CDR3 DNA sequence: TGTGCCAGCAGCTTAGGAGCGGGCCAAGTCACAGATACGCAGTATTTT.